This is a list of T cell receptor beta chains from one sample in a study of CD8 T cells in Susac syndrome. From the immunoSEQ multiplex PCR reads, TCRdb called clonotypes with MiXCR, one entry per CDR3 protein. This sample has about 80,000 distinct CDR3 sequences, with roughly 95% found just once. The source material was CD8+ T cells from PBMCs. The receptors here all came from a human donor with Susac syndrome. CDR3s include the opening cysteine and the closing phenylalanine or tryptophan. The D gene is left open where the match is weak. The size of a clone is reported for some rows only, either as once, few or many, or as a class for expanded clones.

d_call | j_call | v_call | clone_size | cdr3_aa | cdr3_nt
- | TRBJ2-5 | TRBV2 | - | CASRFQETQYF | TGTGCCAGCAGATTCCAAGAGACCCAGTACTTC
- | TRBJ2-6 | TRBV7-9 | - | CASSFFPLLSSGANVLTF | TGTGCCAGCAGCTTTTTCCCCCTACTGAGCTCTGGGGCCAACGTCCTGACTTTC
- | TRBJ2-4 | TRBV20-1 | - | CSARVRGAGSGNIQYF | TGCAGTGCTAGAGTCCGCGGCGCGGGATCGGGAAACATTCAGTACTTC
- | TRBJ2-7 | TRBV20-1 | - | CSARGRDHLYEQYF | TGCAGTGCTAGAGGCAGGGACCACCTCTACGAGCAGTACTTC
- | TRBJ2-1 | TRBV25-1 | - | CASSEVNREGRNEQFF | TGTGCCAGCAGTGAGGTGAACAGGGAGGGTAGGAATGAGCAGTTCTTC
- | TRBJ2-2 | TRBV6-2/TRBV6-3 | - | CASSSEEGWRVTGELFF | TGTGCCAGCAGTTCCGAGGAGGGTTGGCGAGTTACCGGGGAGCTGTTTTTT
- | TRBJ2-7 | TRBV5-1 | - | CASRLGRGPYEQYF | TGCGCCAGCAGGTTAGGTCGGGGGCCCTACGAGCAGTACTTC
- | TRBJ1-1 | TRBV25-1 | once | CASSVGGAREAFF | TGTGCCAGCAGTGTCGGAGGCGCCCGTGAAGCTTTCTTT
TRBD2 | TRBJ2-3 | TRBV5-1 | - | CASRTLGLADASTDTQYF | TGCGCCAGCAGGACTCTGGGACTAGCGGATGCTAGCACAGATACGCAGTATTTT
- | TRBJ2-5 | TRBV25-1 | - | CASSEFGQQETQYF | TGTGCCAGCAGTGAATTTGGGCAGCAAGAGACCCAGTACTTC
- | TRBJ1-1 | TRBV7-9 | - | CASSLEDTEAFF | TGTGCCAGCAGCTTAGAGGACACTGAAGCTTTCTTT
- | TRBJ2-7 | TRBV7-9 | - | CASSLSQSHEQYF | TGTGCCAGCAGCTTAAGTCAGAGCCACGAGCAGTACTTC
- | TRBJ2-3 | TRBV5-6 | - | CASSLASSTDTQYF | TGTGCCAGCAGCTTGGCCAGTAGCACAGATACGCAGTATTTT
TRBD2 | TRBJ2-7 | TRBV20-1 | - | CSARGLAGETYEQYF | TGCAGTGCTAGAGGACTAGCGGGAGAGACCTACGAGCAGTACTTC
TRBD1 | TRBJ2-1 | TRBV28 | - | CASRPTDRGNEQFF | TGTGCCAGCAGACCGACGGACAGGGGCAATGAGCAGTTCTTC
- | TRBJ2-7 | TRBV29-1 | - | CSVEGSYEQYF | TGCAGCGTTGAAGGTTCCTACGAGCAGTACTTC
TRBD1 | TRBJ1-2 | TRBV9 | - | CASSADRGGGYTF | TGTGCCAGCAGCGCGGACAGGGGGGGTGGCTACACCTTC
TRBD2 | TRBJ2-1 | TRBV7-2 | - | CASRGTNYNEQFF | TGTGCCAGCAGGGGGACTAACTACAATGAGCAGTTCTTC
- | TRBJ1-4 | TRBV29-1 | - | CSGQEDEKLFF | TGCAGCGGACAGGAGGATGAAAAACTGTTTTTT
- | TRBJ2-3 | TRBV5-1 | - | CASSLDPADTQYF | TGCGCCAGCAGCTTGGATCCCGCAGATACGCAGTATTTT
TRBD1 | TRBJ2-6 | TRBV12-5 | - | CASAPDRGSSSGANVLTF | TGTGCTAGTGCCCCCGACAGGGGTTCGAGTTCTGGGGCCAACGTCCTGACTTTC
- | TRBJ2-7 | TRBV5-1 | - | CASSLRDASSYEQYF | TGCGCCAGCAGCTTACGGGACGCAAGCTCCTACGAGCAGTACTTC
- | TRBJ2-7 | TRBV6-2/TRBV6-3 | - | CASSYVHEQYF | TGTGCCAGCAGTTACGTCCACGAGCAGTACTTC
TRBD2 | TRBJ2-6 | TRBV9 | - | CASSPQRGGASGANVLTF | TGTGCCAGCAGCCCCCAGCGCGGGGGGGCCTCTGGGGCCAACGTCCTGACTTTC
- | TRBJ1-2 | TRBV9 | - | CASSVSSEYGYTF | TGTGCCAGCAGCGTGTCCTCAGAATATGGCTACACCTTC
TRBD1 | TRBJ2-1 | TRBV4-3 | - | CASSLGTGNNEQFF | TGCGCCAGCAGCCTAGGGACAGGTAACAATGAGCAGTTCTTC
TRBD1 | TRBJ1-1 | TRBV7-6 | - | CASSQQGAGTEAFF | TGTGCCAGCAGTCAACAGGGGGCTGGGACTGAAGCTTTCTTT
TRBD1 | TRBJ1-2 | TRBV12-3/TRBV12-4 | - | CASSFGTGHGYTF | TGTGCCAGCAGTTTTGGGACAGGGCATGGCTACACCTTC
- | TRBJ2-2 | TRBV4-1 | - | CASSHLSGTGELFF | TGCGCCAGCAGCCATCTCAGTGGCACCGGGGAGCTGTTTTTT
- | TRBJ2-2 | TRBV29-1 | - | CSVEEWGANTGELFF | TGCAGCGTTGAAGAGTGGGGAGCGAACACCGGGGAGCTGTTTTTT
- | TRBJ1-5 | TRBV7-8 | - | CASSLASNQPQHF | TGTGCCAGCAGCTTAGCGTCCAATCAGCCCCAGCATTTT
TRBD2 | TRBJ2-1 | TRBV30 | - | CAWSPGLVLDEQFF | TGTGCCTGGAGCCCGGGACTAGTCCTTGATGAGCAGTTCTTC
- | TRBJ2-2 | TRBV7-9 | - | CASSAPGRNTGELFF | TGTGCCAGCAGCGCCCCCGGCAGAAACACCGGGGAGCTGTTTTTT
- | TRBJ2-5 | TRBV20-1 | - | CSARVPTQGTQYF | TGCAGTGCTAGAGTTCCGACCCAGGGTACCCAGTACTTC
- | TRBJ2-7 | TRBV20-1 | once | CSASSQPGSSYEQYF | TGCAGTGCTAGTTCCCAGCCAGGGAGCTCCTACGAGCAGTACTTC
- | TRBJ2-5 | TRBV5-6 | - | CASSFRGPGGKETQYF | TGTGCCAGCAGCTTCCGGGGGCCCGGGGGAAAAGAGACCCAGTACTTC
- | TRBJ1-4 | TRBV28 | - | CASITGSVNEKLFF | TGTGCCAGCATCACCGGGTCCGTCAATGAAAAACTGTTTTTT
TRBD2 | TRBJ2-1 | TRBV27 | - | CASSTAGAAEQFF | TGTGCCAGCAGTACAGCGGGAGCGGCTGAGCAGTTCTTC
TRBD2 | TRBJ2-3 | TRBV24-1 | - | CATSDSSGSSTDTQYF | TGTGCCACCAGTGATTCTAGCGGGAGTAGCACAGATACGCAGTATTTT
- | TRBJ2-1 | TRBV4-2 | once | CASSPLGANEQFF | TGTGCCAGCAGCCCCCTGGGGGCGAATGAGCAGTTCTTC
- | TRBJ2-2 | TRBV9 | - | CASSPDGYGELFF | TGTGCCAGCAGCCCTGACGGATACGGGGAGCTGTTTTTT
TRBD2 | TRBJ2-7 | TRBV9 | - | CATKLRIAGFEQYF | TGTGCCACCAAGCTACGGATAGCGGGTTTTGAGCAGTACTTC
TRBD1 | TRBJ2-5 | TRBV7-9 | - | CASRPGQGGETQYF | TGTGCCAGCAGGCCCGGACAGGGTGGAGAGACCCAGTACTTC
TRBD1 | TRBJ2-3 | TRBV28 | - | CASSSGSTGIDTDTQYF | TGTGCCAGCAGTTCGGGGTCGACAGGGATAGACACAGATACGCAGTATTTT
TRBD2 | TRBJ2-3 | TRBV20-1 | - | CSAPGLAGDADTQYF | TGCAGTGCGCCCGGACTAGCGGGAGACGCAGATACGCAGTATTTT
TRBD2 | TRBJ2-1 | TRBV2 | - | CASSLSGGDYNEQFF | TGTGCCAGCAGTCTCTCGGGGGGGGACTACAATGAGCAGTTCTTC
- | TRBJ2-1 | TRBV4-3 | once | CASSQENEQFF | TGCGCCAGCAGCCAAGAAAATGAGCAGTTCTTC
- | TRBJ2-2 | TRBV24-1 | - | CATSDSLLGELFF | TGTGCCACCAGTGACTCACTTTTAGGGGAGCTGTTTTTT
- | TRBJ2-3 | TRBV3-1 | few | CASSQGITTDTQYF | TGTGCCAGCAGCCAAGGGATTACCACAGATACGCAGTATTTT
- | TRBJ1-5 | TRBV21-1 | - | CASSKGTSRNQPQHF | TGTGCCAGCAGCAAAGGAACGTCTCGCAATCAGCCCCAGCATTTT
- | TRBJ2-1 | TRBV15 | once | CATGDWWVGNEQFF | TGTGCCACCGGGGACTGGTGGGTCGGGAATGAGCAGTTCTTC
- | TRBJ2-3 | TRBV15 | - | CATSRDPGLSNTQYF | TGTGCCACCAGCAGAGACCCCGGACTATCAAATACGCAGTATTTT
- | TRBJ2-7 | TRBV9 | - | CASSRRRSPYEQYF | TGTGCCAGCAGCCGTAGGCGGAGCCCCTACGAGCAGTACTTC
- | TRBJ2-5 | TRBV5-6 | - | CASSKWTAQETQYF | TGTGCCAGCAGCAAATGGACGGCCCAAGAGACCCAGTACTTC